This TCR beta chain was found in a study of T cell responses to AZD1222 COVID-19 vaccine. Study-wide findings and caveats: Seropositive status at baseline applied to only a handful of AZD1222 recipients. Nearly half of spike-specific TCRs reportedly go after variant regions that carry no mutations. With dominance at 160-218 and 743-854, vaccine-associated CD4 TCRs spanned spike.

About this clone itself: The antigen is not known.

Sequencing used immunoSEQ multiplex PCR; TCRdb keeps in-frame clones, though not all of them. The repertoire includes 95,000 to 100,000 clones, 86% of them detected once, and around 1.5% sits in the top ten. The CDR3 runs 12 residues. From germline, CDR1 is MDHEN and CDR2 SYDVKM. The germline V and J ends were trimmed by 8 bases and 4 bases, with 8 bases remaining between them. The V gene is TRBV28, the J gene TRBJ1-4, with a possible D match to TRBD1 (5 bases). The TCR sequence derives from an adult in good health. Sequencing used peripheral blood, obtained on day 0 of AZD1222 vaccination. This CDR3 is CASQGGNEKLFF. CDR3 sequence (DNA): TGTGCCAGCCAGGGCGGTAATGAAAAACTGTTTTTT.